A single sample is the source of the 4 T cell receptor beta chains below, sequenced in a study of tumor-infiltrating lymphocytes in primary liver carcinoma. TCR beta cDNA was reverse-transcribed from about 500 ng of total RNA. The reaction used a constant-region primer and ProtoScript II reverse transcriptase. A slightly modified ARM-PCR protocol with three nested multiplex PCR rounds produced these TCR beta libraries. Use of TRBV1-TRBV30 forward primers with a C-beta reverse primer characterized the first two PCR rounds, which lasted about 10 cycles each. A single record per CDR3 protein comes from TCRdb applying MiXCR to the multiplex PCR reads. The table lists about 22,000 distinct CDR3 sequences, 65% to 85% of them singletons. Taking 20-30 mg of unsorted bulk tissue, the authors co-extracted RNA and DNA. Sequencing was performed on liver tumor tissue from sampling region 2. Indicated subset: tumor region T2, inferior pole. The source of these receptors is a woman aged 25 to 39 with primary liver carcinoma and hepatitis B virus infection.

This chain connects TRBV6-5 to TRBJ2-6, with TRBD1 matching over 9 bases. Looked up from germline, CDR1 is MNHEY and CDR2 is SVGAGI. The CDR3 spans 18 residues. This CDR3 reads CTNKTYRGRVYGANVLTF. DNA of the CDR3: TGTACCAACAAGACATACAGGGGGCGCGTCTATGGGGCCAACGTCCTGACTTTC.

This clonotype was seen only a few times. A junction boundary mismatches the germline segment, possibly from a read error. The chain combines TRBV11-2 with TRBJ2-5; TRBD1 might be the D (5 bases). Per the germline V gene, CDR1 is SGHAT and CDR2 is FQNNGV. The CDR3 sequence is 15 residues long. The CDR3 protein is CASSFLTTGAETLYF. The CDR3 DNA is TGTGCCAGCAGCTTTTTGACAACAGGCGCTGAGACCCTGTACTTC.

This clonotype came up once. The chain has TRBV5-1 and TRBJ2-7, with a possible D match to TRBD2 (5 bases). Germline V gives CDR1 SGHRS, CDR2 YFSETQ. CDR3 length: 15 residues. The V and J ends lost 4 bases and 4 bases respectively, with 18 bases between them. The CDR3 DNA is TGCGCCAGCAGCACGAGGGCGGACTCCGTTTACGAGCAGTACTTC. Translating it yields CASSTRADSVYEQYF. Combining the CDR3 with reference TRBV5-1 and TRBJ2-7 gives the whole variable domain KAGVTQTPRYLIKTRGQQVTLSCSPISGHRSVSWYQQTPGQGLQFLFEYFSETQRNKGNFPGRFSGRQFSNSRSEMNVSTLELGDSALYLCASSTRADSVYEQYFGPGTRLTVT.

Concerning this clonotype itself: At one of its ends the junction is not consistent with the germline gene, which may arise from a read error. The CDR3 sequence: CASSLVGRDTGELFF. The CDR3 DNA reads as TGTGCCAGCAGCTTAGTCGGACGGGACACTGGGGAGCTGTTTTTT. The chain has TRBV11-2 and TRBJ2-2, with D possibly TRBD1 on 6 matching bases. The germline V gene has CDR1 SGHAT and CDR2 FQNNGV. The length of the CDR3 is 15 residues.